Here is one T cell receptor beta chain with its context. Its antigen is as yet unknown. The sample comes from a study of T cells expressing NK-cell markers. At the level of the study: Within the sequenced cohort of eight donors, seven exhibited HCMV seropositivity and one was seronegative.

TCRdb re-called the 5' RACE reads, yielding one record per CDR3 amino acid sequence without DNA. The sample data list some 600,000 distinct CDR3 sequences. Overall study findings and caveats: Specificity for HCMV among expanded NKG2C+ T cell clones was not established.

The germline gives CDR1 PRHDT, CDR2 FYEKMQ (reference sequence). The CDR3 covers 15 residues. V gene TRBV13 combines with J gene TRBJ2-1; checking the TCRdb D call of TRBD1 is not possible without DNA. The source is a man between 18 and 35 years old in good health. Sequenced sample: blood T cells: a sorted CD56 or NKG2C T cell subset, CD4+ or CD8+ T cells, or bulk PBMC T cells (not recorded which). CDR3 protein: CASSPTGQGSDEQFF.